This T cell receptor beta chain is drawn from a study of T cells in Graves' hyperthyroidism and ophthalmopathy. General study points: Most thyroid clonotypes with frequency above 0.001 were detected in blood.

Concerning this clonotype itself: Antigen specificity is unknown.

Diagnoses were made from clinical symptoms, serum measures (thyroxine and TRAb), thyroid ultrasound and orbital computed tomography. RNA transcripts gave rise to amplified TCR beta CDR3 regions. An initial round of RT-PCR targeting the TCR CDR3 relied on the HTBI primer set. TCRdb recomputed calls from the multiplex PCR reads with MiXCR, one row per CDR3 protein. The table records over 700,000 distinct CDR3 sequences, 18% of them present only once. With V trimmed by 0 bases and J by 5 bases, 6 bases remained unmatched. Looked up from germline, CDR1 is SGHRS and CDR2 is YFSETQ. The CDR3 length is 16 residues.

The rearrangement uses TRBV5-1 and TRBJ2-1; 9 bases align to TRBD1. The sequenced sample consisted of blood. The receptor's source is a woman in her forties or fifties with Graves' hyperthyroidism that later progressed to Graves' ophthalmopathy. CDR3 sequence reads: CASSLALGQGNNEQFF. Here the CDR3 DNA reads TGCGCCAGCAGCTTGGCCTTGGGACAGGGAAACAATGAGCAGTTCTTC.